Listed below are T cell receptor beta chains from one sample, sequenced in a study of early T cells in non-severe SARS-CoV-2 infection. MiXCR was run by TCRdb on the 5' RACE reads, yielding one entry per CDR3 protein. This sample yields about 18,000 distinct CDR3 sequences, of which more than 5% are seen a single time; 5.5% to 8% belongs to the top ten. Sequenced material: whole blood. The receptors shown here come from an adult who was a healthcare worker with PCR-confirmed SARS-CoV-2 infection or an uninfected control (not recorded which). The CDR3 runs from the conserved cysteine through the conserved F or W. The D gene is left open where the match is weak. Size tells how often a clone was seen (once, few, many) or the class of an expanded clone, and some rows leave it out.

v_call,j_call,clone_size,d_call,cdr3_nt,cdr3_aa
TRBV20-1,TRBJ2-7,once,TRBD1,TGCAGTGCCACAGGGGCGGATGTCTACGAGCAGTACTTC,CSATGADVYEQYF
TRBV24-1,TRBJ2-1,many,TRBD1,TGTGCCACCAGTCCTTTACAGGGCAGGGGGCTCAATGAGCAGTTCTTC,CATSPLQGRGLNEQFF
TRBV18,TRBJ1-1,many,.,TGTGCCAGCTCACACAGGGAAAACGCTGAAGCTTTCTTT,CASSHRENAEAFF
TRBV25-1,TRBJ2-2,.,.,TGTGCCAGCAGTGGGTCCCTAACCGGGGAGCTGTTTTTT,CASSGSLTGELFF
TRBV7-6,TRBJ2-2,many,.,TGTGCCAGCAGCTTAGTACTGGAGGCCGGGGAGCTGTTTTTT,CASSLVLEAGELFF
TRBV7-3,TRBJ2-5,many,.,TGTGCCAGCAGCTTAAGGGGCCCGGGACAAGGAGAGACCCAGTACTTC,CASSLRGPGQGETQYF
TRBV6-1,TRBJ2-1,many,.,TGTGCCAGCCGGACTAATAGTAGGATGTTCTTC,CASRTNSRMFF
TRBV7-9,TRBJ2-1,many,TRBD2,TGTGCCAGCCTTCCCCCCGGGGGGACCTACAATGAGCAGTTCTTC,CASLPPGGTYNEQFF
TRBV20-1,TRBJ2-7,many,.,TGCAGTGCTAGTTGGAGTGCGGACCTCTACGAGCAGTACTTC,CSASWSADLYEQYF
TRBV24-1,TRBJ2-1,many,.,TGTGCCACCAGTGAAGAGGGGCGGAACAATGAGCAGTTCTTC,CATSEEGRNNEQFF